The sequence of this TCR beta chain was determined in a study of T cells after yellow fever vaccination. Study-wide context: SMART-Seq v4 Ultra Low Input handled preparation of low-cell-number fractions. Study-wide findings and caveats: Sorted repertoires could include abundant contaminating clonotypes from bulk cells. Re-detected after boosting: most primary clones, about 95% of CD4 and less than 90% of CD8.

The study made its TCR cDNA through 5'RACE template switching. That step introduced a universal primer site along with UMIs. TCRdb fed the 5' RACE reads into MiXCR, producing one record per CDR3 protein. The table includes 200,000 to 300,000 distinct CDR3 sequences, approximately 12% detected once. Germline values: CDR1 SGHKS, CDR2 YYEKEE (reference sequence). The CDR3 length is 18 residues. Trimming cost V 0 bases and J 0 bases; bases outside gene matches: 8. This clonotype appeared a few times. Its antigen is undetermined. The chain couples TRBV5-5 to TRBJ2-7, with 11 bases identical to TRBD2. The TCR was taken from a man younger than 45 who received the YFV17D yellow fever vaccine. The sequencing here drew on CD4+ T cells sorted from PBMCs, taken 45 days after the yellow fever booster vaccination. The CDR3 region has the DNA TGTGCCAGCAGCTTGGTTTTAGCGGGAGGGCCCAGCTCCTACGAGCAGTACTTC. This sequence encodes CASSLVLAGGPSSYEQYF.